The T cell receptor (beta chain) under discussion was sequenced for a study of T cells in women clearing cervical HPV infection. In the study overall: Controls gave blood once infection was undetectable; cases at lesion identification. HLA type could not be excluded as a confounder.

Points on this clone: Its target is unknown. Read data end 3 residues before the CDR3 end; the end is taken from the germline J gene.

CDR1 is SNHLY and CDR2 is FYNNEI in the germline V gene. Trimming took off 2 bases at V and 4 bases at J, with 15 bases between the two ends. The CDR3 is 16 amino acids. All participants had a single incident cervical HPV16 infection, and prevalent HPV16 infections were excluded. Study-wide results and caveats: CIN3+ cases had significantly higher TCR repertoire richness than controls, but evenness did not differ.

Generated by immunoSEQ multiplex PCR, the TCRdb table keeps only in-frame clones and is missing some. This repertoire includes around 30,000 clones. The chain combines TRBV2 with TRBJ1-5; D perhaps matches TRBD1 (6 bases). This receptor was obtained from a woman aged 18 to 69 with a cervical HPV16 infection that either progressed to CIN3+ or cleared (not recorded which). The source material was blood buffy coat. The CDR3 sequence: CASSESLGGLNQPQHF. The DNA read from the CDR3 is TGTGCCAGCAGTGAAAGTTTGGGGGGGCTGAATCAGCCC.